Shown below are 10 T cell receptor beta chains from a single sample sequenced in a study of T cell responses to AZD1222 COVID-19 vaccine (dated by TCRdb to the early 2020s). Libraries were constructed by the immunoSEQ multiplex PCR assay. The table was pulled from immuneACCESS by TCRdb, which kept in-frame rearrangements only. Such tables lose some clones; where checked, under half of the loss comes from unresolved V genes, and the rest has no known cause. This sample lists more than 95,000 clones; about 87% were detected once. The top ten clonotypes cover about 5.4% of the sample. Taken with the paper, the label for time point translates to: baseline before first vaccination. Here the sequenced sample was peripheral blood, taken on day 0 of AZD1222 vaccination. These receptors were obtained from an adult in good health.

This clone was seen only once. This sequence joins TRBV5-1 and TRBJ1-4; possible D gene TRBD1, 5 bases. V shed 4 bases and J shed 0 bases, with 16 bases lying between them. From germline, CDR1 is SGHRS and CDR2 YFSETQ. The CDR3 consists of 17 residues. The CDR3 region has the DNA TGCGCCAGCAGCACCGGAACAGGAGCCGCAACTAATGAAAAACTGTTTTTT. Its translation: CASSTGTGAATNEKLFF. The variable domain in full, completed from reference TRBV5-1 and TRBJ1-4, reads KAGVTQTPRYLIKTRGQQVTLSCSPISGHRSVSWYQQTPGQGLQFLFEYFSETQRNKGNFPGRFSGRQFSNSRSEMNVSTLELGDSALYLCASSTGTGAATNEKLFFGSGTQLSVL.

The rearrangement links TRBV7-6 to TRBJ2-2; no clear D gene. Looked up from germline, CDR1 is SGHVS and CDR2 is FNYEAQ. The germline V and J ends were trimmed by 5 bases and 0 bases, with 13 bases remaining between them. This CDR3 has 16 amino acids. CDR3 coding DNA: TGTGCCAGCAGCCCGCCAAAGGGCGCGAACACCGGGGAGCTGTTTTTT. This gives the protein CASSPPKGANTGELFF.

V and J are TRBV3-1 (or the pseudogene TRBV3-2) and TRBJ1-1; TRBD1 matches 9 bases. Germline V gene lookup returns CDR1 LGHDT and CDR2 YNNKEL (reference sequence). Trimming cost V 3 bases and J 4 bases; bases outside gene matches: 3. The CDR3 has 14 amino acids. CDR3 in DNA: TGTGCCAGCAGCCAGACAGGGGGGGCCACTGAAGCTTTCTTT. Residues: CASSQTGGATEAFF.

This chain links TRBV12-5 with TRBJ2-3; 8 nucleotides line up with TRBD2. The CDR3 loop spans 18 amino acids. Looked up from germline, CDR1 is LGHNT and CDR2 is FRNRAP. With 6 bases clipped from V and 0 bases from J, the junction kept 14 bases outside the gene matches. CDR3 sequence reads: CASGPGLRGGPSTDTQYF. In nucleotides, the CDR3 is TGTGCTAGTGGACCAGGCCTCCGGGGGGGCCCTAGCACAGATACGCAGTATTTT.

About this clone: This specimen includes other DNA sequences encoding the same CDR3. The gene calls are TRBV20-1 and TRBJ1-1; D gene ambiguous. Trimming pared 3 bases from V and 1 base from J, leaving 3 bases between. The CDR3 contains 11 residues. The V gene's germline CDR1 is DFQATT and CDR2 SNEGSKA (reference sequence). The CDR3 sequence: CSASRNTEAFF. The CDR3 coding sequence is TGCAGTGCTAGTAGGAACACTGAAGCTTTCTTT.

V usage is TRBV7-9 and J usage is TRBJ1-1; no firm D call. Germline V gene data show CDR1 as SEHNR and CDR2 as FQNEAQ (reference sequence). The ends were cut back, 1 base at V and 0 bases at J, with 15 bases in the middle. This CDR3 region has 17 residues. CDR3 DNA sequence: TGTGCCAGCAGCTTAGGGGTGACCAACCTAATGAACACTGAAGCTTTCTTT. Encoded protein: CASSLGVTNLMNTEAFF.

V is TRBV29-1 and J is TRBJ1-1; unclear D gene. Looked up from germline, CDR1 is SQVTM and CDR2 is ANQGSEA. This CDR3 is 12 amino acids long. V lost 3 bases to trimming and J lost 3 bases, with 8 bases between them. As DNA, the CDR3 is TGCAGCGTTGATCTGGGGTACACTGAAGCTTTCTTT. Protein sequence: CSVDLGYTEAFF.

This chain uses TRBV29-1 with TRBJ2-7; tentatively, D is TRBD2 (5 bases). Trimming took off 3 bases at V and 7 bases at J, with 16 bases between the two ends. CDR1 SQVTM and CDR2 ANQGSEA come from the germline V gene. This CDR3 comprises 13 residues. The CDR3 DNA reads TGCAGCGTTGAGAGGTCAGCGGACGGGGAGCAGTACTTC. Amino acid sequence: CSVERSADGEQYF.

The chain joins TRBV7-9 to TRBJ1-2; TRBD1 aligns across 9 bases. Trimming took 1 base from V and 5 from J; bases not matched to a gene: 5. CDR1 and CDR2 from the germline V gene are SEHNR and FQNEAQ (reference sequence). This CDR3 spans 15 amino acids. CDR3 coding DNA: TGTGCCAGCAGCTTAGACGGAGACAGGGGGTATGGCTACACCTTC. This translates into CASSLDGDRGYGYTF.

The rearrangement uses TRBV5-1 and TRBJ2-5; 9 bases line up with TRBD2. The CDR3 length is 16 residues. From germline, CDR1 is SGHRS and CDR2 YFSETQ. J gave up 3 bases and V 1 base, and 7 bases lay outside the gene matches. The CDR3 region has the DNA TGCGCCAGCAGCTTGACTAGCGGGTTAGGAGAAGAGACCCAGTACTTC. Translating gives CASSLTSGLGEETQYF.